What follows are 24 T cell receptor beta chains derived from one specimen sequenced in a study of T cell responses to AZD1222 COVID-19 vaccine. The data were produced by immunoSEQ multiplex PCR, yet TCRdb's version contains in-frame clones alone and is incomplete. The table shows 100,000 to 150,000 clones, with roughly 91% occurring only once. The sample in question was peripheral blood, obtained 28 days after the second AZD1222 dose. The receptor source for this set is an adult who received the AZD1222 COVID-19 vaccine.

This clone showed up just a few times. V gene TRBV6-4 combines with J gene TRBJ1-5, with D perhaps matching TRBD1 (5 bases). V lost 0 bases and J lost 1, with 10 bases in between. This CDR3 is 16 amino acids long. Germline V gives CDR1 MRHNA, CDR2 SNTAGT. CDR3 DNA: TGTGCCAGCAGTGACTCAGCGCGGGGGAGCAATCAGCCCCAGCATTTT. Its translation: CASSDSARGSNQPQHF.

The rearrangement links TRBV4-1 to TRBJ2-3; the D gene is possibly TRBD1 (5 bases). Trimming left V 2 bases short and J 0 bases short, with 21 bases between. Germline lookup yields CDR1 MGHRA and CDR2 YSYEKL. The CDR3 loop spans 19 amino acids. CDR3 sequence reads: CASSQPPLRQTVSTDTQYF. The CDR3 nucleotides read TGCGCCAGCAGCCAACCCCCCTTGAGACAGACAGTCAGCACAGATACGCAGTATTTT.

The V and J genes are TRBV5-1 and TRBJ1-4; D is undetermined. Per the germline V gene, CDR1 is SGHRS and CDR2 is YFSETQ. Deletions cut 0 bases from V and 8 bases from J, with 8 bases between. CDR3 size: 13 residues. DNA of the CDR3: TGCGCCAGCAGCTTGGAGGACGTCGAAAAACTGTTTTTT. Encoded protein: CASSLEDVEKLFF.

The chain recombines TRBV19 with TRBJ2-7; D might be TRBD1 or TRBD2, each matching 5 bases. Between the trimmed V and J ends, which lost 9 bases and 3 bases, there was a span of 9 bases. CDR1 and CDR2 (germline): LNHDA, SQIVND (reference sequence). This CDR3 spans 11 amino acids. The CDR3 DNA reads TGTGCCAGGGGGGAGTACTACGAGCAGTACTTC. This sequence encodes CARGEYYEQYF.

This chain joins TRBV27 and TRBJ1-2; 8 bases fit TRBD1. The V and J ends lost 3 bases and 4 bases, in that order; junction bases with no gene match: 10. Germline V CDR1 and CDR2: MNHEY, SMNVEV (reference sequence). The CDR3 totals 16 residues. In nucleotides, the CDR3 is TGTGCCAGCAGTTTGCAGGGGGCGAGAGGGCCCTATGGCTACACCTTC. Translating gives CASSLQGARGPYGYTF.

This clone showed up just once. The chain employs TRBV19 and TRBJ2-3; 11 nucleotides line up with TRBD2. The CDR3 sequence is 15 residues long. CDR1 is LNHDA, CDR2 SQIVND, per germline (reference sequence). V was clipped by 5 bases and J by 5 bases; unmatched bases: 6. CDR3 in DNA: TGTGCCAGTAGTCTAGCGGGAGGAATAGGAGATACGCAGTATTTT. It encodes CASSLAGGIGDTQYF.

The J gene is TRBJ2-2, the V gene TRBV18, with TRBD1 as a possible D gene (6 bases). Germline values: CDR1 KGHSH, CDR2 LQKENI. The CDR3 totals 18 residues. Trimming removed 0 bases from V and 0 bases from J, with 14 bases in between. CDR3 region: CASSPPVRDITNTGELFF. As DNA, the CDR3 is TGTGCCAGCTCACCACCGGTCAGGGACATAACGAACACCGGGGAGCTGTTTTTT.

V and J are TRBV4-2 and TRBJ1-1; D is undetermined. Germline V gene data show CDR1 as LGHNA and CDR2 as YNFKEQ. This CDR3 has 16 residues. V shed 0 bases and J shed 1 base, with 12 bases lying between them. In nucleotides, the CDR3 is TGTGCCAGCAGCCAAGAGTTTGGACGGACGAACACTGAAGCTTTCTTT. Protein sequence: CASSQEFGRTNTEAFF.

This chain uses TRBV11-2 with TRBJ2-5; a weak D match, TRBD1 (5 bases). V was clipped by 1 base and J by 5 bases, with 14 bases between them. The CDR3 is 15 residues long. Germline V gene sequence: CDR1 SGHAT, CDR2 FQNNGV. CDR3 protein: CASSLGPGRRETQYF. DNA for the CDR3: TGTGCCAGCAGCTTAGGTCCAGGGCGGCGCGAGACCCAGTACTTC.

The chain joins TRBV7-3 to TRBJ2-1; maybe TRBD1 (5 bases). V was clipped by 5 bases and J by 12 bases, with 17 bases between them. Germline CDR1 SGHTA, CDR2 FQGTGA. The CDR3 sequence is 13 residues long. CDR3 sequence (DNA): TGTGCCAGCAGCCAAACGGACAAGTCGATGCAGTTCTTC. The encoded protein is CASSQTDKSMQFF.

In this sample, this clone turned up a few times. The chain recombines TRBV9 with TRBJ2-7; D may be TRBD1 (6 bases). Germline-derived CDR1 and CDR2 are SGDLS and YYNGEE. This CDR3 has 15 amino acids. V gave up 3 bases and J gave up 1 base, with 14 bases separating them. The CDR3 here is CASSALGDNSYEQYF. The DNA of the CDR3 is TGTGCCAGCAGCGCTTTAGGGGACAATTCCTACGAGCAGTACTTC.

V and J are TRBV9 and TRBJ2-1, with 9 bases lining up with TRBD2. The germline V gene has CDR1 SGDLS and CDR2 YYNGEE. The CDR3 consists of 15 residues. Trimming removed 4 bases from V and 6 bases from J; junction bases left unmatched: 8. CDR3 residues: CASSPFGTSFNEQFF. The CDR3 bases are TGTGCCAGCAGCCCATTCGGGACTAGCTTCAATGAGCAGTTCTTC.

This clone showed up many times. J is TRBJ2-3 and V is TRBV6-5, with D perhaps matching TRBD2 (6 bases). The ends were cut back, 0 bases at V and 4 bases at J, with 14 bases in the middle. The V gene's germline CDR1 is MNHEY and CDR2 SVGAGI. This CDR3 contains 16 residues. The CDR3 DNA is TGTGCCAGCAGTTACTCGAGTCACGGGAGTGCAGATACGCAGTATTTT. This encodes CASSYSSHGSADTQYF.

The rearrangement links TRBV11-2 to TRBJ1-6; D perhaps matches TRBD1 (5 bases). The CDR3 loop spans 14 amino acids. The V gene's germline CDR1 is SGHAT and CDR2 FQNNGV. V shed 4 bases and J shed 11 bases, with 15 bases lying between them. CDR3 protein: CASSSTGPMTPLHF. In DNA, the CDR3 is TGTGCCAGCAGCTCCACGGGACCTATGACACCCCTCCACTTT.

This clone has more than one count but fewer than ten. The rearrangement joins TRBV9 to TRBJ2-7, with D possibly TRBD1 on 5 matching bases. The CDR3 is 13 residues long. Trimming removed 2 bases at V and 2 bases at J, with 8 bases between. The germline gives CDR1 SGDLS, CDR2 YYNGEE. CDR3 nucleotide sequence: TGTGCCAGCAGCGTGGCAGGGACCTACGAGCAGTACTTC. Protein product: CASSVAGTYEQYF. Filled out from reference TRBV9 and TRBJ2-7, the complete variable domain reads DSGVTQTPKHLITATGQRVTLRCSPRSGDLSVYWYQQSLDQGLQFLIQYYNGEERAKGNILERFSAQQFPDLHSELNLSSLELGDSALYFCASSVAGTYEQYFGPGTRLTVT.

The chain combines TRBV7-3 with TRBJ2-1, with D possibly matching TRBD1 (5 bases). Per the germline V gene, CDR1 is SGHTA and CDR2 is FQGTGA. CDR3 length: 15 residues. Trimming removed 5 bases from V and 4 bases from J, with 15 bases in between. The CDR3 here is CASSRGSDTYNEQFF. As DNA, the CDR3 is TGTGCCAGCAGCAGGGGCTCCGATACTTACAATGAGCAGTTCTTC. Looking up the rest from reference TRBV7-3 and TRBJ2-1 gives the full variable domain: GAGVSQTPSNKVTEKGKYVELRCDPISGHTALYWYRQSLGQGPEFLIYFQGTGAADDSGLPNDRFFAVRPEGSVSTLKIQRTERGDSAVYLCASSRGSDTYNEQFFGPGTRLTVL.

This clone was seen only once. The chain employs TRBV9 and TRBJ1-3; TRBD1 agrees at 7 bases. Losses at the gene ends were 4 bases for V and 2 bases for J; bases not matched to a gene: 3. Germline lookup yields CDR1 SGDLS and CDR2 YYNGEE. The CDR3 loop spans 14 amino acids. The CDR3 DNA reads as TGTGCCAGCAGCCAGGGGGGAACTGGAAACACCATATATTTT. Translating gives CASSQGGTGNTIYF.

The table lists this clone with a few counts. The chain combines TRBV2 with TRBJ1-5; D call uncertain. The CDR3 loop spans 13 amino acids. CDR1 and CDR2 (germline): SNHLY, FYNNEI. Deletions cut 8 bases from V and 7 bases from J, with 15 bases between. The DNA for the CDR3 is TGTGCCAGCTCTTGGGGTGCGGAGCAGCCCCAGCATTTT. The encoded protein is CASSWGAEQPQHF. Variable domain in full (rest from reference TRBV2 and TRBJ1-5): EPEVTQTPSHQVTQMGQEVILRCVPISNHLYFYWYRQILGQKVEFLVSFYNNEISEKSEIFDDQFSVERPDGSNFTLKIRSTKLEDSAMYFCASSWGAEQPQHFGDGTRLSIL.

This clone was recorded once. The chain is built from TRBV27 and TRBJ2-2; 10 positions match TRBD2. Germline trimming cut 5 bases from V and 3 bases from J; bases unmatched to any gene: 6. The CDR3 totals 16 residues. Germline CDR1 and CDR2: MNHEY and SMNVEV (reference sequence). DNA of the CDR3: TGTGCCAGCAGTCCCAGCGGGAGGGTGGACACCGGGGAGCTGTTTTTT. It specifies CASSPSGRVDTGELFF.

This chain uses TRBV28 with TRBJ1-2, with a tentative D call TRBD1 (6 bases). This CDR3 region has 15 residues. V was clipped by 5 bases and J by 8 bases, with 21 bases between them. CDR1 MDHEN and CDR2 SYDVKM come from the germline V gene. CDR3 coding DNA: TGTGCCAGCAGTCCCAGGCCAGGGAAAAGGGGGGGCTACACCTTC. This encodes CASSPRPGKRGGYTF.

The CDR3 protein is CASSPAHGGYTF. DNA for the CDR3: TGTGCCAGCAGCCCCGCCCACGGGGGCTACACCTTC. V gene TRBV5-4 combines with J gene TRBJ1-2; D gene unclear. The V and J ends lost 4 bases and 8 bases respectively, with 12 bases between them. Germline CDR1 and CDR2: SGHNT and YYREEE (reference sequence). The CDR3 is 12 residues long.

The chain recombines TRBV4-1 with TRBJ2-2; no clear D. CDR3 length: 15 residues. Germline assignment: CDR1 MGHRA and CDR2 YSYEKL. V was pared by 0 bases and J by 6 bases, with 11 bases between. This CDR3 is CASSQEVAYAGELFF. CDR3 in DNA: TGCGCCAGCAGCCAAGAAGTTGCATACGCCGGGGAGCTGTTTTTT.

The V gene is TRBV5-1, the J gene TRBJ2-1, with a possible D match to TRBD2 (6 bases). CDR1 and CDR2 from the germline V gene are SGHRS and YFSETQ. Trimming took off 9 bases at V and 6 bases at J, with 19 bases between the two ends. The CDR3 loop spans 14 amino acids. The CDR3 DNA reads TGCGCCACCAGGGAGGTGGGGTCCAGCAATGAGCAGTTCTTC. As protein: CATREVGSSNEQFF.

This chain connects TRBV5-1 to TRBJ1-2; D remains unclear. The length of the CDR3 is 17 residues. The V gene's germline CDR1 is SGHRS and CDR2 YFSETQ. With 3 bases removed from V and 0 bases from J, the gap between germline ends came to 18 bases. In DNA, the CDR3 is TGCGCCAGCAGCTCGGTTCCCTCTGGTCTTGCTAACTATGGCTACACCTTC. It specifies CASSSVPSGLANYGYTF.